The T cell receptor (beta chain) described here comes from a study of cytomegalovirus exposure and HLA in healthy donors. This clone was observed a single time. Germline CDR1 is SGHRS and CDR2 is YFSETQ. The CDR3 contains 14 residues. The ends lost 7 bases at V and 5 bases at J; junction bases unmatched: 10. A multiplex PCR was run with 60 Vbeta primers and 13 Jbeta primers. TCRdb keeps only in-frame clones here, not all; method: immunoSEQ multiplex PCR. The sample consists of about 86,000 clones, around three quarters of them appearing once. This chain joins TRBV5-1 and TRBJ2-7; TRBD2 matches 9 bases. The TCR originated in a man in his 60s in good health and CMV-seronegative. Sequenced: PBMCs. CDR3 nucleotides: TGCGCCAGCGCTTTCGCTAGCGGGAACAACGAGCAGTACTTC. It specifies CASAFASGNNEQYF.